Presented here are 22 T cell receptor beta chains from one specimen sequenced in a study of spatial heterogeneity in lung cancer. From the 5' RACE reads, TCRdb called clonotypes with MiXCR, one entry per CDR3 protein. The sample lists roughly 39,000 distinct CDR3 sequences, 6.5% to 7% occurring once. The time point denotes: sample taken at primary tumor resection. The specimen was PBMCs, collected at surgery. Source of these receptors: a female donor with early-stage non-small cell lung cancer.

The J gene is TRBJ1-1, the V gene TRBV5-1; D is undetermined. The germline V gene encodes CDR1 SGHRS and CDR2 YFSETQ. The CDR3 totals 12 residues. Trimming took 7 bases from V and 8 from J, leaving 15 bases between them. CDR3 loop: CASGDKLNEAFF. DNA for the CDR3: TGCGCCAGCGGGGATAAGCTTAACGAAGCTTTCTTT.

This clonotype was seen at least ten times. The chain uses TRBV5-1 and TRBJ1-1; 8 positions match TRBD1. CDR1 SGHRS and CDR2 YFSETQ come from the germline V gene. Unmatched junction bases numbered 10, after V lost 5 bases and J lost 1 base. CDR3 length: 16 amino acids. CDR3 region: CASSLGTGTGNTEAFF. The CDR3 bases are TGCGCCAGCAGTCTTGGGACCGGGACAGGGAACACTGAAGCTTTCTTT.

This chain links TRBV5-1 with TRBJ2-1, with a possible D match to TRBD1 (6 bases). The CDR3 is 16 amino acids. Per the germline V gene, CDR1 is SGHRS and CDR2 is YFSETQ. V lost 0 bases to trimming and J lost 4 bases, with 14 bases between them. CDR3 region: CASSLVAGAQYNEQFF. The CDR3 DNA reads TGCGCCAGCAGCTTGGTCGCAGGGGCCCAGTACAATGAGCAGTTCTTC.

This clonotype was counted at least ten times. The chain recombines TRBV28 with TRBJ1-3; TRBD1 might be the D (5 bases). The CDR3 extends over 14 amino acids. CDR1 is MDHEN, CDR2 SYDVKM, per germline. Trimming pared 2 bases from V and 4 bases from J, leaving 9 bases between. The CDR3, as DNA: TGTGCCAGCAGTTTACATGGGGGAGGAAACACCATATATTTT. Residues: CASSLHGGGNTIYF.

This clonotype was detected many times. CDR3 protein: CSVEKTYEQYF. CDR3 coding DNA: TGCAGCGTTGAGAAGACCTACGAGCAGTACTTC. V usage is TRBV29-1 and J usage is TRBJ2-7; D is ambiguous. V lost 3 bases and J lost 2, with 5 bases in between. The V gene's germline CDR1 is SQVTM and CDR2 ANQGSEA. The CDR3 is made up of 11 amino acids.

This clonotype was counted between two and nine times. The chain carries TRBV10-3 and TRBJ2-7; TRBD2 agrees at 10 bases. Germline CDR1 and CDR2: ENHRY and SYGVKD. The V gene end was trimmed by 5 bases and the J gene end by 0 bases; junction bases not matched to a gene: 4. This CDR3 contains 15 residues. Here the CDR3 reads CAISLSGGSSYEQYF. CDR3 nucleotide sequence: TGTGCCATCAGTCTTAGCGGGGGGTCCTCCTACGAGCAGTACTTC.

This clonotype was recorded many times. V gene TRBV30 combines with J gene TRBJ2-1, with 7 nucleotides matching TRBD2. The V segment lost 4 bases and the J segment 5 bases; nucleotides outside the gene matches: 5. The CDR3 consists of 13 residues. Germline V gene sequence: CDR1 GTSNPN, CDR2 SVGIG (reference sequence). CDR3 nucleotides: TGTGCCTGGACCGGGCGGGGGAACAATGAGCAGTTCTTC. This translates into CAWTGRGNNEQFF. The entire variable domain, with the rest obtained from reference TRBV30 and TRBJ2-1, is as follows: SQTIHQWPATLVQPVGSPLSLECTVEGTSNPNLYWYRQAAGRGLQLLFYSVGIGQISSEVPQNLSASRPQDRQFILSSKKLLLSDSGFYLCAWTGRGNNEQFFGPGTRLTVL.

This clonotype has ten or more counts. CDR3: CASSLGDYEQYF. The DNA of the CDR3 is TGCGCCAGCAGCCTGGGGGATTACGAGCAGTACTTC. The chain carries TRBV5-1 and TRBJ2-7; either TRBD1 or TRBD2 may supply D (5 bases each). The CDR3 is 12 residues long. Germline CDR1 is SGHRS and CDR2 is YFSETQ. V was clipped by 4 bases and J by 4 bases, with 9 bases between them.

This clonotype was detected ten times or more. The rearrangement links TRBV15 to TRBJ1-1, with 8 bases identical to TRBD1. This CDR3 spans 14 amino acids. Germline loops: CDR1 LNHNV, CDR2 YYDKDF (reference sequence). Trimming at V came to 7 bases and at J to 4 bases, leaving 8 bases not matched to a gene. This CDR3 reads CATTVTGGVTEAFF. CDR3 DNA: TGTGCCACCACCGTCACAGGGGGAGTCACTGAAGCTTTCTTT. Full variable domain (rest looked up from reference TRBV15 and TRBJ1-1): DAMVIQNPRYQVTQFGKPVTLSCSQTLNHNVMYWYQQKSSQAPKLLFHYYDKDFNNEADTPDNFQSRRPNTSFCFLDIRSPGLGDTAMYLCATTVTGGVTEAFFGQGTRLTVV.

At least ten counts were recorded for this clonotype. The chain links TRBV12-3 or TRBV12-4 to TRBJ1-5, with a weak D call TRBD1 (5 bases). Deletions cut 6 bases from V and 7 bases from J, with 13 bases between. This CDR3 region has 13 residues. CDR3: CASSLIEGQPQHF. The CDR3 region has the DNA TGTGCCAGCAGCCTGATCGAGGGGCAGCCCCAGCATTTT.

The sample holds a few counts of this clonotype. The genes are TRBV27 and TRBJ2-3, with 9 bases matching TRBD2. With 7 bases clipped from V and 0 bases from J, the junction kept 14 bases outside the gene matches. The CDR3 has 18 residues. The V gene's germline CDR1 is MNHEY and CDR2 SMNVEV (reference sequence). Here the CDR3 DNA reads TGTGCCAGCATCCCCATGGCTAGCGGGGTTTCTAGCACAGATACGCAGTATTTT. This codes for CASIPMASGVSSTDTQYF.

In this sample, this clonotype turned up many times. The chain uses TRBV20-1 and TRBJ1-3, with D possibly TRBD1 on 5 matching bases. With 3 bases removed from V and 0 bases from J, the gap between germline ends came to 9 bases. The CDR3 is 14 residues long. The germline CDR1 and CDR2 sequences are DFQATT and SNEGSKA (reference sequence). CDR3 residues: CSASRENSGNTIYF. Written as DNA, the CDR3 is TGCAGTGCTAGCAGGGAAAACTCTGGAAACACCATATATTTT.

J is TRBJ1-2 and V is TRBV7-2; weak D call: TRBD1 (5 bases). The V gene lost 4 bases and the J gene lost 7 bases, with 19 bases spanning the gap. Germline V lookup: CDR1 SGHTA, CDR2 FQGNSA. The length of the CDR3 is 15 residues. CDR3 bases: TGTGCCAGCAGCTCACCCGGGACCAGCAGTGGTGGCTACACCTTC. Protein: CASSSPGTSSGGYTF.

This clonotype showed up just a few times. The V and J genes are TRBV6-2 or TRBV6-3 and TRBJ2-2, with unresolved D. The germline gives CDR1 MNHEY, CDR2 SVGEGT. V lost 6 bases, J lost 6 bases, and 11 bases lay in between. This CDR3 comprises 13 residues. The CDR3 loop is CASRPILAGELFF. The DNA of the CDR3 is TGTGCCAGCAGGCCCATCCTTGCCGGGGAGCTGTTTTTT.

This clonotype came up many times. The V gene is TRBV9, the J gene TRBJ1-5; D gene ambiguous. The germline V gene has CDR1 SGDLS and CDR2 YYNGEE. Trimming cost V 3 bases and J 9 bases, with 16 bases left between them. There are 14 residues in the CDR3. CDR3 sequence: CASSAQPGLRPQHF. CDR3 nucleotide sequence: TGTGCCAGCAGCGCACAGCCGGGCCTCCGGCCCCAGCATTTT.

The CDR3 reads CASSLEPYGYTF. The DNA for the CDR3 is TGTGCCAGCAGCTTAGAGCCCTATGGCTACACCTTC. The chain combines TRBV7-9 with TRBJ1-2; D unresolved. V shed 1 base and J shed 4 bases, with 4 bases lying between them. The CDR3 totals 12 residues. The germline gives CDR1 SEHNR, CDR2 FQNEAQ (reference sequence).

This clonotype has ten or more counts. This chain links TRBV23-1 with TRBJ2-7; D may be TRBD2 (5 bases). Being an ORF, TRBV23-1 has a function that is uncertain. Between the trimmed V and J ends, which lost 2 bases and 0 bases, there was a span of 11 bases. CDR3 length equals 15 residues. CDR3 in amino acids: CASSQAPGLSYEQYF. The CDR3 DNA reads as TGCGCCAGCAGTCAAGCCCCAGGACTCTCCTACGAGCAGTACTTC.

The genes are TRBV6-5 and TRBJ1-1, with no clear D. The CDR3 consists of 14 residues. CDR1 is MNHEY, CDR2 SVGAGI, per germline. The V end was cut by 9 bases, the J end by 0 bases, with 14 bases between. CDR3 protein: CASSPQIMNTEAFF. The CDR3 coding sequence is TGTGCCAGTTCACCCCAGATCATGAACACTGAAGCTTTCTTT.

This clonotype was observed at least ten times. The junction departs from germline at one end; a sequencing error may be responsible. V usage is TRBV20-1 and J usage is TRBJ1-2; D gene uncertain. The germline gives CDR1 DFQATT, CDR2 SNEGSKA (reference sequence). There are 11 residues in the CDR3. CDR3 sequence: CSARGIYGYTF. CDR3 nucleotide sequence: TGCAGTGCGAGAGGGATCTATGGCTACACCTTC.

This clonotype was seen only a few times. The V gene is TRBV11-3, the J gene TRBJ2-7, with TRBD1 matching 9 bases. The CDR3 totals 13 residues. Germline CDR1 and CDR2: SGHNT and YENEEA. Trimming cost V 4 bases and J 6 bases; bases outside gene matches: 4. The DNA of the CDR3 is TGTGCCAGCAGCTCGGAGACAGGGGGCGAGCAGTACTTC. Its translation: CASSSETGGEQYF. Full variable domain (remainder filled in from reference TRBV11-3 and TRBJ2-7): EAGVVQSPRYKIIEKKQPVAFWCNPISGHNTLYWYLQNLGQGPELLIRYENEEAVDDSQLPKDRFSAERLKGVDSTLKIQPAELGDSAVYLCASSSETGGEQYFGPGTRLTVT.

The sample holds a few counts of this clonotype. This rearrangement joins TRBV6-2 or TRBV6-3 to TRBJ2-2; TRBD2 is a possible D gene (6 bases). This CDR3 contains 15 residues. V was shortened by 2 bases and J by 4 bases, with 11 bases between the two germline ends. Per germline, CDR1 MNHEY and CDR2 SVGEGT. The CDR3: CASSYDGRGTGELFF. CDR3 coding DNA: TGTGCCAGCAGTTACGATGGGCGGGGCACCGGGGAGCTGTTTTTT.

This clonotype occurred a few times. This chain joins TRBV18 and TRBJ2-2; no clear D. Germline CDR1 KGHSH, CDR2 LQKENI. Trimming stripped 4 bases from V and 5 bases from J, with 11 bases between. The length of the CDR3 is 14 residues. The CDR3 nucleotides read TGTGCCAGCTCACAAAATACAAGAACCGGGGAGCTGTTTTTT. Translation gives CASSQNTRTGELFF. Full variable domain (rest looked up from reference TRBV18 and TRBJ2-2): NAGVMQNPRHLVRRRGQEARLRCSPMKGHSHVYWYRQLPEEGLKFMVYLQKENIIDESGMPKERFSAEFPKEGPSILRIQQVVRGDSAAYFCASSQNTRTGELFFGEGSRLTVL.